These 25 T cell receptor beta chains share one sample of origin, sequenced in a study of T cells in Graves' hyperthyroidism and ophthalmopathy. Regions amplified from RNA transcripts were the TCR beta CDR3 regions. Primed by the HTBI set, a first-round RT-PCR was run on the TCR CDR3. TCRdb ran MiXCR on the multiplex PCR reads and lists one entry per CDR3 protein. This sample has a few hundred thousand distinct CDR3 sequences; 14% to 15% occur once, and the top ten carry 32%. Sequencing was carried out using blood. All receptors come from a woman between 25 and 40 years old with Graves' hyperthyroidism.

This clonotype was observed a few times. The chain combines TRBV6-1 with TRBJ1-4; tentatively, D is TRBD1 (6 bases). Trimming cost V 5 bases and J 5 bases, with 15 bases left between them. CDR1 is MNHNS and CDR2 is SASEGT in the germline V gene. The CDR3 runs 15 residues. The CDR3, as DNA: TGTGCCAGCAGTCCCTCGGACAGACTGAATGAAAAACTGTTTTTT. Translation: CASSPSDRLNEKLFF.

This clonotype showed up many times. The chain uses TRBV28 and TRBJ2-7; 7 positions agree with TRBD1. Trimming cost V 5 bases and J 3 bases; bases outside gene matches: 10. Germline CDR1 and CDR2: MDHEN and SYDVKM. The CDR3 has 15 amino acids. CDR3 sequence: CASSTEATGDYEQYF. The DNA of the CDR3 is TGTGCCAGCAGTACTGAAGCCACAGGGGACTACGAGCAGTACTTC.

The chain employs TRBV11-2 and TRBJ2-1, with TRBD2 identical over 10 bases. Per the germline V gene, CDR1 is SGHAT and CDR2 is FQNNGV. V lost 0 bases and J lost 9; bases outside the gene matches: 8. The CDR3 loop spans 16 amino acids. The CDR3 nucleotides read TGTGCCAGCAGCTTAGATTGGCTAGCGGGAGTATTTGAGCAGTTCTTC. Translation gives CASSLDWLAGVFEQFF.

This clonotype came up many times. The chain has TRBV3-1 and TRBJ1-1, with a possible D match to TRBD1 (5 bases). The CDR3 spans 14 residues. Germline CDR1 LGHDT, CDR2 YNNKEL (reference sequence). The V end was cut by 4 bases, the J end by 2 bases, with 11 bases between. The CDR3 DNA reads as TGTGCCAGCAGCCGGGACGGTTTCAACACTGAAGCTTTCTTT. Residues: CASSRDGFNTEAFF.

In this sample, this clonotype turned up many times. This chain uses TRBV18 with TRBJ2-7; no clear D gene. Germline loops: CDR1 KGHSH, CDR2 LQKENI. V lost 3 bases and J 2 bases, leaving 5 bases between the germline ends. This CDR3 comprises 12 residues. CDR3: CASSPWTYEQYF. CDR3 DNA: TGTGCCAGCTCACCGTGGACCTACGAGCAGTACTTC.

This clonotype was found many times. This chain links TRBV18 with TRBJ2-1; D is perhaps TRBD1 (6 bases). CDR1 and CDR2 from the germline V gene are KGHSH and LQKENI. V dropped 5 bases and J dropped 9 bases, with 20 bases sitting between them. This CDR3 is built from 15 residues. For the CDR3, the DNA is TGTGCCAGCTCATCGATGACAGGAGTCCGGGGTGAGCAGTTCTTC. Translated, it gives CASSSMTGVRGEQFF.

V is TRBV27 and J is TRBJ2-7; 9 bases are shared with TRBD2. This CDR3 comprises 12 residues. V shed 5 bases and J 9 bases; nucleotides not matched to a gene: 5. Germline values: CDR1 MNHEY, CDR2 SMNVEV (reference sequence). The CDR3 DNA sequence: TGTGCCAGCAGTCGTAGCGGGAGCATGCAGTACTTC. It yields the protein CASSRSGSMQYF.

This clonotype was detected ten times or more. The V and J genes are TRBV12-3 or TRBV12-4 and TRBJ1-3; tentative D call: TRBD1 (6 bases). This CDR3 spans 15 amino acids. Trimming took 2 bases from V and 4 from J, leaving 12 bases between them. This CDR3 reads CASSLPGGAGNTIYF. Written as DNA, the CDR3 is TGTGCCAGCAGTTTACCCGGGGGGGCCGGAAACACCATATATTTT.

This clonotype was seen many times. The chain carries TRBV7-2 and TRBJ1-2, with D uncertain. The CDR3 length is 14 residues. Trimming took 1 base from V and 4 from J, leaving 10 bases between them. CDR1 SGHTA and CDR2 FQGNSA come from the germline V gene. In DNA, the CDR3 is TGTGCCAGCAGCTTAGAACGGGTGGGCTATGGCTACACCTTC. This codes for CASSLERVGYGYTF.

This chain uses TRBV6-1 with TRBJ1-4, with a tentative D call TRBD1 (6 bases). Germline CDR1 reads MNHNS; CDR2 reads SASEGT. The CDR3 is 15 amino acids. V shed 5 bases and J shed 3 bases, with 13 bases lying between them. In DNA form, the CDR3 reads TGTGCCAGCAGTCCGGGGGGGGCGGCTAATGAAAAACTGTTTTTT. This codes for CASSPGGAANEKLFF.

At least ten counts were recorded for this clonotype. The chain uses TRBV28 and TRBJ2-7; D gene uncertain. V dropped 7 bases and J dropped 4 bases, with 17 bases sitting between them. This CDR3 has 14 residues. Germline values: CDR1 MDHEN, CDR2 SYDVKM. Here the CDR3 DNA reads TGTGCCAGCACCCCTTCGGGCATGAATTACGAGCAGTACTTC. Protein sequence: CASTPSGMNYEQYF.

This clonotype was recorded a few times. It may be a read error: a sequence one base away is much more abundant. The J gene is TRBJ2-7, the V gene TRBV28; TRBD2 matches at 7 bases. V shed 6 bases and J 5 bases; nucleotides not matched to a gene: 10. Germline CDR1 is MDHEN and CDR2 is SYDVKM. CDR3 length equals 14 residues. The CDR3 DNA is TGTGCCAGCAGACCTACTAGCGTCCTCCACGAGCAGTACTTC. Its translation: CASRPTSVLHEQYF.

The rearrangement uses TRBV18 and TRBJ2-2, with TRBD2 matching over 9 bases. The junction had 10 bases not matched to a gene; V was cut back by 2 bases and J by 3 bases. This CDR3 is 18 amino acids long. From germline, CDR1 is KGHSH and CDR2 LQKENI. CDR3 sequence: CASSPKSSSGEHTGELFF. For the CDR3, the DNA is TGTGCCAGCTCACCAAAGTCTTCTAGCGGGGAGCACACCGGGGAGCTGTTTTTT.

This clonotype was detected many times. This sequence joins TRBV6-1 and TRBJ2-7; no definite D call. Germline CDR1 and CDR2: MNHNS and SASEGT. V was clipped by 0 bases and J by 3 bases, with 12 bases between them. The CDR3 loop spans 15 amino acids. CDR3: CASSEAVGMIYEQYF. The CDR3 DNA sequence: TGTGCCAGCAGTGAAGCTGTAGGGATGATCTACGAGCAGTACTTC.

The chain recombines TRBV7-9 with TRBJ1-5; maybe TRBD1 (5 bases). V gave up 2 bases and J gave up 6 bases, with 14 bases separating them. CDR1 SEHNR and CDR2 FQNEAQ come from the germline V gene (reference sequence). The length of the CDR3 is 15 residues. The CDR3 is CASSLLVRDGQPQHF. The DNA of the CDR3 is TGTGCCAGCAGCTTATTGGTAAGGGACGGTCAGCCCCAGCATTTT. Variable domain in full (rest from reference TRBV7-9 and TRBJ1-5): DTGVSQNPRHKITKRGQNVTFRCDPISEHNRLYWYRQTLGQGPEFLTYFQNEAQLEKSRLLSDRFSAERPKGSFSTLEIQRTEQGDSAMYLCASSLLVRDGQPQHFGDGTRLSIL.

At least ten counts were recorded for this clonotype. The chain carries TRBV4-1 and TRBJ1-5, with a weak D call TRBD1 (5 bases). Germline loops: CDR1 MGHRA, CDR2 YSYEKL. The CDR3 extends over 13 amino acids. V was trimmed by 4 bases and J by 7 bases, leaving 11 bases between them. CDR3 protein: CASSPGVRQPQHF. The CDR3 coding sequence is TGCGCCAGCAGCCCGGGGGTAAGGCAGCCCCAGCATTTT.

This clonotype was seen a few times. The chain carries TRBV28 and TRBJ2-1, with D possibly matching TRBD2 (5 bases). The V gene lost 5 bases and the J gene lost 6 bases, with 17 bases spanning the gap. Per germline, CDR1 MDHEN and CDR2 SYDVKM. The CDR3 is made up of 15 amino acids. CDR3 bases: TGTGCCAGCAGTCCTCCCCCTACTAGGCCCAATGAGCAGTTCTTC. This codes for CASSPPPTRPNEQFF.

This clonotype came up a few times. V usage is TRBV5-1 and J usage is TRBJ2-5, with 13 bases lining up with TRBD2. Germline CDR1 and CDR2: SGHRS and YFSETQ. The CDR3 runs to 14 residues. V shed 3 bases, J shed 10 bases, and the junction held 6 bases outside the gene matches. The CDR3: CASSSGLAGEDQYF. As DNA, the CDR3 is TGCGCCAGCAGCTCTGGACTAGCGGGAGAGGACCAGTACTTC.

Only a few counts were recorded for this clonotype. This chain uses TRBV28 with TRBJ2-7, with 8 bases fitting TRBD2. There are 15 residues in the CDR3. Germline assignment: CDR1 MDHEN and CDR2 SYDVKM. Trimming at V came to 1 base and at J to 6 bases, leaving 8 bases not matched to a gene. CDR3 region: CASSLFFGRAGEQYF. The CDR3 DNA sequence: TGTGCCAGCAGTTTATTTTTCGGGAGGGCCGGCGAGCAGTACTTC.

This clonotype was recorded many times. J is TRBJ2-1 and V is TRBV20-1; D gene uncertain. Looked up from germline, CDR1 is DFQATT and CDR2 is SNEGSKA (reference sequence). The CDR3 is made up of 15 amino acids. The V end was cut by 6 bases, the J end by 4 bases, with 19 bases between. CDR3 amino acids: CSALRTLSPYNEQFF. DNA for the CDR3: TGCAGTGCCCTCAGGACCTTGAGCCCTTACAATGAGCAGTTCTTC.

Comment on this clonotype: One base away lies a much larger clone, so this may be a sequencing read error. V is TRBV20-1 and J is TRBJ2-1, with TRBD2 matching over 8 bases. The CDR3 loop spans 16 amino acids. Germline V gene sequence: CDR1 DFQATT, CDR2 SNEGSKA (reference sequence). CDR3 coding DNA: TGCAGTGCTAGAGATAGTTTACTAGCGGCTTACAATGGGCAGTTCTTC. Translated, it gives CSARDSLLAAYNGQFF.

The chain carries TRBV27 and TRBJ1-6, with 7 bases lining up with TRBD1. Germline CDR1 reads MNHEY; CDR2 reads SMNVEV (reference sequence). This CDR3 spans 15 amino acids. Trimming removed 7 bases from V and 8 bases from J; junction bases left unmatched: 11. CDR3 bases: TGTGCCAGCACGAAAACGACAGGGAGAGATTCACCCCTCCACTTT. Translated: CASTKTTGRDSPLHF.

The rearrangement uses TRBV20-1 and TRBJ2-3, with 10 bases fitting TRBD2. This CDR3 is built from 21 residues. V was pared by 3 bases and J by 7 bases, with 28 bases of the junction left unmatched. From germline, CDR1 is DFQATT and CDR2 SNEGSKA (reference sequence). CDR3 bases: TGCAGTGCTAGCCCCGCGTCTTCCGAAGCGGGAGGGACCGCTGGGGGAAATACGCAGTATTTT. This codes for CSASPASSEAGGTAGGNTQYF.

This clonotype was counted only a few times. The V call is TRBV20-1, the J call TRBJ2-7; 8 nucleotides align to TRBD1. V lost 0 bases to trimming and J lost 3 bases; unmatched junction nucleotides: 1. The CDR3 has 13 amino acids. CDR1 DFQATT and CDR2 SNEGSKA come from the germline V gene (reference sequence). CDR3 nucleotides: TGCAGTGCTAGAGAGGACAGGGACTACGAGCAGTACTTC. This codes for CSAREDRDYEQYF.

This rearrangement joins TRBV18 to TRBJ2-4, with D maybe TRBD1 (5 bases). The germline V gene encodes CDR1 KGHSH and CDR2 LQKENI. The CDR3 is 14 amino acids. Trimming cost V 0 bases and J 3 bases, with 6 bases left between them. CDR3 sequence reads: CASSPPTDKNIQYF. The DNA for the CDR3 is TGTGCCAGCTCACCACCGACAGACAAAAACATTCAGTACTTC.